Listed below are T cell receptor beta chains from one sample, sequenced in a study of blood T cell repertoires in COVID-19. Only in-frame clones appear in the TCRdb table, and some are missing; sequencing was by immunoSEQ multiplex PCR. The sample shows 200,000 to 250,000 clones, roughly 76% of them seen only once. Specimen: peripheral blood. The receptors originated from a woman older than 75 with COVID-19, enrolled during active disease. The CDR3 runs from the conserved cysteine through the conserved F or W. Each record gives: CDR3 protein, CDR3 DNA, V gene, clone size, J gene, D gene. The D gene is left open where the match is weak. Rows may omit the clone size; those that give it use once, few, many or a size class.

CDR3: CATSRTGVLGPKNIQYF; DNA: TGTGCCACCAGCAGGACCGGCGTATTGGGGCCGAAAAACATTCAGTACTTC; V: TRBV15; size: -; J: TRBJ2-4; D: -
CDR3: CASRGQLYTGELFF; DNA: TGTGCTAGCAGGGGGCAGCTCTACACCGGGGAGCTGTTTTTT; V: TRBV7-7; size: -; J: TRBJ2-2; D: TRBD1
CDR3: CASSENRDSQFF; DNA: TGTGCCAGCAGTGAAAATCGGGACAGTCAGTTCTTC; V: TRBV6-1; size: -; J: TRBJ2-1; D: TRBD1
CDR3: CASSSMGAGGYEQYF; DNA: TGTGCCAGCAGTTCCATGGGAGCGGGAGGATACGAGCAGTACTTC; V: TRBV27; size: -; J: TRBJ2-7; D: TRBD2
CDR3: CASSFTGTSGGVETQYF; DNA: TGCGCCAGCAGCTTTACCGGGACTAGCGGGGGGGTCGAGACCCAGTACTTC; V: TRBV5-1; size: -; J: TRBJ2-5; D: TRBD2
CDR3: CASSFLRPPNYGYTF; DNA: TGTGCCAGCAGCTTTCTCAGGCCACCTAACTATGGCTACACCTTC; V: TRBV7-2; size: -; J: TRBJ1-2; D: -
CDR3: CASSAAGREGGYTF; DNA: TGTGCCAGCAGCGCCGCGGGGCGGGAAGGCGGCTACACCTTC; V: TRBV11-2; size: -; J: TRBJ1-2; D: -
CDR3: CATSDATGPANYGYTF; DNA: TGTGCCACCAGTGATGCGACAGGGCCAGCTAACTATGGCTACACCTTC; V: TRBV24-1; size: -; J: TRBJ1-2; D: TRBD1
CDR3: CASSLIQSGEQYF; DNA: TGTGCCAGCAGCTTAATTCAATCGGGCGAGCAGTACTTC; V: TRBV7-2; size: once; J: TRBJ2-7; D: -
CDR3: CASCRTDSNEQYF; DNA: TGTGCCAGCTGTAGGACAGACTCGAACGAGCAGTACTTC; V: TRBV12-3/TRBV12-4; size: -; J: TRBJ2-7; D: -
CDR3: CASSTRTSYEQYF; DNA: TGTGCCAGCAGCACCCGGACTAGCTACGAGCAGTACTTC; V: TRBV7-2; size: -; J: TRBJ2-7; D: TRBD2
CDR3: CASCQAGTGRETQYF; DNA: TGTGCCAGCTGCCAAGCAGGGACAGGGAGGGAGACCCAGTACTTC; V: TRBV6-5; size: -; J: TRBJ2-5; D: TRBD1
CDR3: CASSVGAQNTEAFF; DNA: TGTGCCAGCAGCGTAGGGGCTCAGAACACTGAAGCTTTCTTT; V: TRBV9; size: -; J: TRBJ1-1; D: -
CDR3: CASRARDREGSPLHF; DNA: TGTGCCAGCAGAGCTCGGGACAGGGAGGGATCACCCCTCCACTTT; V: TRBV6-5; size: -; J: TRBJ1-6; D: TRBD1
CDR3: CSASSGTGGLEQYF; DNA: TGCAGTGCTAGTTCCGGGACAGGGGGCCTCGAGCAGTACTTC; V: TRBV20-1; size: -; J: TRBJ2-7; D: TRBD1
CDR3: CASWGGFNYGYTF; DNA: TGTGCCAGTTGGGGGGGCTTTAACTATGGCTACACCTTC; V: TRBV25-1; size: -; J: TRBJ1-2; D: -
CDR3: CASSLVQGSYNEQFF; DNA: TGCGCCAGCAGCTTGGTACAGGGCTCCTACAATGAGCAGTTCTTC; V: TRBV5-1; size: -; J: TRBJ2-1; D: -
CDR3: CASSFGENEQFF; DNA: TGTGCCAGCAGCTTTGGAGAGAATGAGCAGTTCTTC; V: TRBV7-9; size: -; J: TRBJ2-1; D: -
CDR3: CASRVAGAPPETQYF; DNA: TGTGCCAGCAGGGTAGCGGGAGCCCCCCCAGAGACCCAGTACTTC; V: TRBV2; size: -; J: TRBJ2-5; D: TRBD2
CDR3: CASSITFSYGYTF; DNA: TGTGCCAGTAGTATAACCTTCAGCTATGGCTACACCTTC; V: TRBV19; size: -; J: TRBJ1-2; D: -
CDR3: CASSVPGGRTEAFF; DNA: TGTGCCAGCAGCGTCCCAGGGGGAAGGACTGAAGCTTTCTTT; V: TRBV5-4; size: -; J: TRBJ1-1; D: TRBD1
CDR3: CASSVPGRRNEQFF; DNA: TGTGCCAGCAGTGTTCCCGGGAGGAGGAATGAGCAGTTCTTC; V: TRBV28; size: once; J: TRBJ2-1; D: TRBD2
CDR3: CASSVFGRGIGGYTF; DNA: TGTGCCAGCAGCGTATTCGGCAGGGGGATTGGTGGCTACACCTTC; V: TRBV9; size: -; J: TRBJ1-2; D: TRBD1
CDR3: CSASETVSSYNEQFF; DNA: TGCAGTGCTAGTGAGACAGTGAGCTCCTACAATGAGCAGTTCTTC; V: TRBV20-1; size: once; J: TRBJ2-1; D: -